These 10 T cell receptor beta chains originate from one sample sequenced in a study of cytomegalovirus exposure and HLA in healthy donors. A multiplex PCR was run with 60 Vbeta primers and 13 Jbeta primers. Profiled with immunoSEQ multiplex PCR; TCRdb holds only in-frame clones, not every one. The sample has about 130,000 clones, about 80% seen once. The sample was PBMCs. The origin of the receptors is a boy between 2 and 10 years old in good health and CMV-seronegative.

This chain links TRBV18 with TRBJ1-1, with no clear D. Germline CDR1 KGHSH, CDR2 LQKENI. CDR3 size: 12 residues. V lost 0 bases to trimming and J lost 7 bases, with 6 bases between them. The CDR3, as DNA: TGTGCCAGCTCACCACCGGAGGGTGAAGCTTTCTTT. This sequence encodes CASSPPEGEAFF. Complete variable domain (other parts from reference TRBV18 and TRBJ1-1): NAGVMQNPRHLVRRRGQEARLRCSPMKGHSHVYWYRQLPEEGLKFMVYLQKENIIDESGMPKERFSAEFPKEGPSILRIQQVVRGDSAAYFCASSPPEGEAFFGQGTRLTVV.

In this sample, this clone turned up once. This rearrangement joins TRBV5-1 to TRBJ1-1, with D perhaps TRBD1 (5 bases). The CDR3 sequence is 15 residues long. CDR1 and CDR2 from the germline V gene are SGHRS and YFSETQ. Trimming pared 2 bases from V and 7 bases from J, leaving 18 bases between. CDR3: CASSFSTGGTNEAFF. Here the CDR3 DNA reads TGCGCCAGCAGCTTTTCGACCGGGGGAACGAATGAAGCTTTCTTT. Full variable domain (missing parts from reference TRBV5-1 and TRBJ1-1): KAGVTQTPRYLIKTRGQQVTLSCSPISGHRSVSWYQQTPGQGLQFLFEYFSETQRNKGNFPGRFSGRQFSNSRSEMNVSTLELGDSALYLCASSFSTGGTNEAFFGQGTRLTVV.

In nucleotides, the CDR3 is TGTGCCACCAGCAGAGATCGGGGGGAGGAAGGCTACACCTTC. As protein: CATSRDRGEEGYTF. This sequence joins TRBV15 and TRBJ1-2; TRBD1 might be the D (5 bases). The V end was cut by 0 bases, the J end by 8 bases, with 13 bases between. CDR3 length: 14 residues. Germline V CDR1 and CDR2: LNHNV, YYDKDF (reference sequence). Full variable domain (missing parts from reference TRBV15 and TRBJ1-2): DAMVIQNPRYQVTQFGKPVTLSCSQTLNHNVMYWYQQKSSQAPKLLFHYYDKDFNNEADTPDNFQSRRPNTSFCFLDIRSPGLGDTAMYLCATSRDRGEEGYTFGSGTRLTVV.

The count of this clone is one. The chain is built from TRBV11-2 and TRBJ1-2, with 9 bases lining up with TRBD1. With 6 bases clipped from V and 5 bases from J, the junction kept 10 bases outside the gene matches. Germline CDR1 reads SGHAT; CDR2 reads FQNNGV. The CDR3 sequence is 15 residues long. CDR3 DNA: TGTGCCAGCAGTTCTGGACAGGGGAAATGGTATGGCTACACCTTC. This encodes CASSSGQGKWYGYTF.

This CDR3 reads CASSYSRGLVEQYF. CDR3 nucleotide sequence: TGTGCCAGCAGCTACTCCAGGGGGCTAGTCGAGCAGTACTTC. The chain combines TRBV11-2 with TRBJ2-7; 8 bases line up with TRBD1. Germline-derived CDR1 and CDR2 are SGHAT and FQNNGV. V gave up 4 bases and J gave up 6 bases; unmatched junction bases: 8. The CDR3 extends over 14 amino acids.

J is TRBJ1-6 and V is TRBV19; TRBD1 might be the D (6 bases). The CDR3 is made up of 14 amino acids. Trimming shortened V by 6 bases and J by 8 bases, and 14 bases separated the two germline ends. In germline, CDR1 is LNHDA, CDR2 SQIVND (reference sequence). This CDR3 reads CASRSDSTYSPLHF. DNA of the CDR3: TGTGCCAGTAGATCGGACAGCACCTATTCACCCCTCCACTTT.

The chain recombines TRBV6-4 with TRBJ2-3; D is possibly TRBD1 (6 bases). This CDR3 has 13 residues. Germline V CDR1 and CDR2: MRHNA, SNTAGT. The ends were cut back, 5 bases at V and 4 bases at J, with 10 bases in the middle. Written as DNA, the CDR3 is TGTGCCAGCAGTAAGGGGGAAGCAGATACGCAGTATTTT. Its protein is CASSKGEADTQYF.

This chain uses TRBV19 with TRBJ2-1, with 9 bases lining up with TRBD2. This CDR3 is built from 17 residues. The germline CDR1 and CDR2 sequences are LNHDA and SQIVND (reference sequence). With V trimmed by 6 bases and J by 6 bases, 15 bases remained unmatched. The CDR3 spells CASSPPRLAGRGNEQFF. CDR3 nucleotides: TGTGCCAGTAGCCCACCCCGCCTAGCGGGAAGGGGCAATGAGCAGTTCTTC.

CDR3 amino acids: CASSDLWTGAGFAKDEQYF. As DNA, the CDR3 is TGCGCCAGCAGCGACCTTTGGACAGGGGCCGGGTTCGCGAAAGACGAGCAGTACTTC. The V call is TRBV4-1, the J call TRBJ2-7; 9 bases agree with TRBD1. V shed 5 bases and J 5 bases; nucleotides not matched to a gene: 22. This CDR3 has 19 residues. Germline CDR1 reads MGHRA; CDR2 reads YSYEKL.

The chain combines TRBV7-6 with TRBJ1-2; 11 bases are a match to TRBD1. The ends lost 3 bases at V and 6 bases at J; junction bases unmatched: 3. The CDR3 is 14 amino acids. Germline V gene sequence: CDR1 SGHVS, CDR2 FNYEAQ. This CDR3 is CASSLGTGGDGYTF. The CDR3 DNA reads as TGTGCCAGCAGCTTGGGGACAGGGGGAGATGGCTACACCTTC.